These T cell receptor beta chains were read from a single sample in a study of early T cells in non-severe SARS-CoV-2 infection. TCRdb re-called the 5' RACE reads through MiXCR, storing one row per CDR3 protein. The profile shows around 58,000 distinct CDR3 sequences, roughly 7.1% of them singletons. Sequences were derived from whole blood, sampled at baseline. These TCRs come from an adult who was a healthcare worker with PCR-confirmed SARS-CoV-2 infection or an uninfected control (not recorded which). Each CDR3 is given with its conserved first and last residue. D genes are given only for firm matches. Clone sizes are given selectively: once, few, many, or a class where the clone is expanded.

v_call	j_call	clone_size	d_call	cdr3_length	cdr3_aa	cdr3_nt
TRBV6-2/TRBV6-3	TRBJ2-7	few	TRBD2	16	CASSWLAGDFSYEQYF	TGTGCCAGCAGTTGGCTAGCGGGAGACTTCTCCTACGAGCAGTACTTC
TRBV12-3/TRBV12-4	TRBJ2-5	many	-	13	CASRSGVQETQYF	TGTGCCAGCAGATCCGGGGTTCAAGAGACCCAGTACTTC
TRBV3-1	TRBJ2-2	-	-	17	CASSQEREARGTGELFF	TGTGCCAGCAGCCAAGAGAGGGAAGCGAGAGGAACCGGGGAGCTGTTTTTT
TRBV7-9	TRBJ1-5	many	-	12	CASSLRSEPQHF	TGTGCCAGCAGCCTAAGATCGGAGCCCCAGCATTTT
TRBV27	TRBJ2-3	-	TRBD2	17	CASRTPYSGPSTDTQYF	TGTGCCAGCAGGACCCCCTATAGCGGGCCTAGCACAGATACGCAGTATTTT
TRBV7-9	TRBJ2-1	-	-	13	CASSSTAPNEQFF	TGTGCCAGCAGTTCGACAGCGCCCAATGAGCAGTTCTTC
TRBV7-9	TRBJ1-5	-	-	17	CASSWGAGDYSNQPQHF	TGTGCCAGCAGCTGGGGTGCCGGCGATTATAGCAATCAGCCCCAGCATTTT
TRBV7-3	TRBJ2-3	many	TRBD2	14	CASSFGLVADTQYF	TGTGCCAGCAGCTTTGGACTAGTTGCCGATACGCAGTATTTT
TRBV20-1	TRBJ1-5	few	-	14	CSATQAEGNQPQHF	TGCAGTGCTACACAGGCTGAGGGCAATCAGCCCCAGCATTTT
TRBV12-3/TRBV12-4	TRBJ2-5	many	-	14	CASKKGTLQETQYF	TGTGCCAGCAAAAAGGGGACACTGCAAGAGACCCAGTACTTC
TRBV7-2	TRBJ2-2	many	-	13	CASSPRRTGELFF	TGTGCCAGCAGCCCCCGTCGTACCGGGGAGCTGTTTTTT
TRBV7-2	TRBJ2-7	few	-	14	CASSLRWDLYEQYF	TGTGCCAGCAGCTTACGGTGGGATCTCTACGAGCAGTACTTC
TRBV7-2	TRBJ2-7	many	TRBD1	15	CASSLSTNPRGSKYF	TGTGCCAGCAGCTTATCCACGAACCCCAGGGGGAGCAAGTACTTC
TRBV10-3	TRBJ2-7	many	TRBD1	14	CAISEVTGGYEQYF	TGTGCCATCAGTGAGGTTACAGGGGGCTACGAGCAGTACTTC
TRBV12-3/TRBV12-4	TRBJ2-5	few	TRBD1	15	CASRRTGEKEETQYF	TGTGCCAGCAGGCGGACAGGCGAAAAAGAAGAGACCCAGTACTTC
TRBV7-9	TRBJ2-1	-	TRBD2	16	CASASQGLEIYNEQFF	TGTGCCAGCGCCTCCCAGGGACTAGAAATTTACAATGAGCAGTTCTTC
TRBV5-1	TRBJ2-5	-	-	15	CASSLSGPLRRTQYF	TGCGCCAGCAGCCTAAGCGGGCCCCTCCGGCGGACCCAGTACTTC
TRBV12-5	TRBJ2-3	-	-	12	CASGLMADTQYF	TGTGCTAGTGGTTTGATGGCAGATACGCAGTATTTT
TRBV28	TRBJ2-7	-	-	14	CATDRDQGSYEQYF	TGTGCCACCGACCGAGATCAGGGCTCCTACGAGCAGTACTTC
TRBV25-1	TRBJ2-1	-	TRBD2	18	CASSEFPSSGSSYNEQFF	TGTGCCAGCAGTGAATTCCCATCTAGCGGGAGCTCCTACAATGAGCAGTTCTTC
TRBV4-1	TRBJ2-5	many	-	14	CASSQVGGAETQYF	TGCGCCAGCAGCCAAGTCGGGGGTGCGGAGACCCAGTACTTC
TRBV4-1	TRBJ2-7	few	-	17	CASSPQGGRWTTYEQYF	TGCGCCAGCAGCCCCCAAGGAGGACGATGGACCACGTACGAGCAGTACTTC
TRBV6-6	TRBJ2-1	few	-	14	CASRQQGNVNEQFF	TGTGCCAGCAGGCAGCAGGGGAATGTGAATGAGCAGTTCTTC
TRBV28	TRBJ2-7	few	-	15	CASSSLGEASYEQYF	TGTGCCAGCAGCTCCCTCGGGGAGGCGTCCTACGAGCAGTACTTC
TRBV4-3	TRBJ2-1	few	TRBD1	14	CASQGDRTDNEQFF	TGCGCCAGCCAGGGGGACCGGACTGACAATGAGCAGTTCTTC
TRBV29-1	TRBJ2-3	-	-	13	CSVEWESTDTQYF	TGCAGCGTTGAGTGGGAGAGTACAGATACGCAGTATTTT
TRBV19	TRBJ1-4	many	TRBD1	11	CASSTDRVFFF	TGTGCCAGTAGTACGGACAGGGTCTTCTTTTTT
TRBV20-1	TRBJ2-1	-	-	14	CRSVDQSSYNEQFF	TGCAGGTCAGTCGACCAGAGCTCCTACAATGAGCAGTTCTTC
TRBV20-1	TRBJ2-7	many	-	12	CSANGPSHEQYF	TGCAGTGCTAATGGGCCTAGCCACGAGCAGTACTTC
TRBV6-6	TRBJ2-3	many	-	16	CASSYRRQSLADTQYF	TGTGCCAGCAGTTACAGGCGGCAGTCCCTCGCAGATACGCAGTATTTT
TRBV12-3/TRBV12-4	TRBJ1-2	few	TRBD1	12	CASTGQAYGYTF	TGTGCCAGCACCGGACAGGCCTATGGCTACACCTTC
TRBV12-3/TRBV12-4	TRBJ2-5	few	-	14	CASRQNRDGETQYF	TGTGCCAGCAGACAGAACAGGGACGGAGAGACCCAGTACTTC
TRBV5-1	TRBJ2-5	-	-	17	CASSPGRSVEVAETQYF	TGCGCCAGCAGCCCCGGTCGGAGTGTGGAGGTTGCAGAGACCCAGTACTTC